The 3 T cell receptor beta chains presented below share a single source sample, sequenced in a study of cytomegalovirus exposure and HLA in healthy donors. PCR primers comprised 60 Vbeta and 13 Jbeta primers. Only in-frame clones appear in the TCRdb table, and some are missing; sequencing was by immunoSEQ multiplex PCR. The repertoire holds about 140,000 clones, with 70% to 80% as singletons. Sequencing was done on a sample of PBMCs. The receptors were sampled from a male donor in good health and CMV-seronegative.

Regarding this clone: An end of the junction differs from the germline gene, which may be a read error. J is TRBJ2-6 and V is TRBV19, with D possibly matching TRBD1 (5 bases). The CDR3 consists of 16 residues. Germline V CDR1 and CDR2: LNHDA, SQIVND (reference sequence). CDR3 in DNA: TGTGCCAGTAGTATCCTCGCTGGCTCTGGGGCCAACGGCCTGACTTTC. Its translation is CASSILAGSGANGLTF.

This clone has just a few counts. V is TRBV19 and J is TRBJ2-5; 9 bases are a match to TRBD1. Germline CDR1 and CDR2: LNHDA and SQIVND (reference sequence). The CDR3 is made up of 15 amino acids. Germline trimming cut 2 bases from V and 1 base from J; bases unmatched to any gene: 2. Here the CDR3 reads CASSITGGRQETQYF. CDR3 in DNA: TGTGCCAGTAGTATAACAGGGGGCCGCCAAGAGACCCAGTACTTC.

The chain uses TRBV28 and TRBJ1-2; unclear D gene. This CDR3 region has 14 residues. The germline CDR1 and CDR2 sequences are MDHEN and SYDVKM. With 4 bases removed from V and 7 bases from J, the gap between germline ends came to 16 bases. Here the CDR3 reads CASSSLPLGIGYTF. CDR3 DNA: TGTGCCAGCAGTTCCCTCCCCCTCGGGATTGGCTACACCTTC.